One T cell receptor beta chain is described in this entry. Its antigen is as yet unknown. The data belong to a study of graft-versus-host responses after intestinal transplantation. Looking at the study overall: Induction with anti-thymocyte globulin, then tacrolimus and steroids for roughly 3 years, was given to all recipients.

The repertoire was sequenced with immunoSEQ multiplex PCR; TCRdb's copy has only in-frame clones and lacks some. The sample lists roughly 70,000 clones, approximately 92% occurring once. Trimming took off 7 bases at V and 3 bases at J, with 18 bases between the two ends. Germline CDR1 is MGHRA and CDR2 is YSYEKL. The CDR3 runs to 15 residues. Whole-study findings and limits: Some GvH clones were seen earlier in gut or blood, suggesting intestinal origin. Early after transplant, HvG clones declined as circulating GvH clones peaked.

Following transplant, bone marrow was collected either from the posterior iliac crest or from another site chosen by the physician. The receptor comes from a human patient who received an intestinal transplant, so some T cells may come from the graft donor. The chain links TRBV4-1 to TRBJ2-5; TRBD1 is a possible D gene (5 bases). The sequences come from bone marrow, collected approximately 740 days after intestinal transplantation. Here the CDR3 DNA reads TGCGCCAGCAAGGGGTTTAGGACATCTGAAGAGACCCAGTACTTC. It codes for CASKGFRTSEETQYF.